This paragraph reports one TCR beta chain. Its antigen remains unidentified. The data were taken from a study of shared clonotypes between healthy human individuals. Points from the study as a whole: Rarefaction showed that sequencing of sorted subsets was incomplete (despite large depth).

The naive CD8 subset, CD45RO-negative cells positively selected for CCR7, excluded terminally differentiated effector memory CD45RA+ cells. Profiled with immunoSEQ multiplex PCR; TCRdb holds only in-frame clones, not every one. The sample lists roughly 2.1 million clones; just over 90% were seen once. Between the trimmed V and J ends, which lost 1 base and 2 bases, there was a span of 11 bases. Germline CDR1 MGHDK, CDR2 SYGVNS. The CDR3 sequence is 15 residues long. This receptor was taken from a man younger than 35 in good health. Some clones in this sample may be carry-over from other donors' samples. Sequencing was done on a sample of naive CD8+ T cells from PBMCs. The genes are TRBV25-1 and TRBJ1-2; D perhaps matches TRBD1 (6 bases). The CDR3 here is CASSEWGGSNYGYTF. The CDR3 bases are TGTGCCAGCAGTGAATGGGGGGGCAGCAACTATGGCTACACCTTC.